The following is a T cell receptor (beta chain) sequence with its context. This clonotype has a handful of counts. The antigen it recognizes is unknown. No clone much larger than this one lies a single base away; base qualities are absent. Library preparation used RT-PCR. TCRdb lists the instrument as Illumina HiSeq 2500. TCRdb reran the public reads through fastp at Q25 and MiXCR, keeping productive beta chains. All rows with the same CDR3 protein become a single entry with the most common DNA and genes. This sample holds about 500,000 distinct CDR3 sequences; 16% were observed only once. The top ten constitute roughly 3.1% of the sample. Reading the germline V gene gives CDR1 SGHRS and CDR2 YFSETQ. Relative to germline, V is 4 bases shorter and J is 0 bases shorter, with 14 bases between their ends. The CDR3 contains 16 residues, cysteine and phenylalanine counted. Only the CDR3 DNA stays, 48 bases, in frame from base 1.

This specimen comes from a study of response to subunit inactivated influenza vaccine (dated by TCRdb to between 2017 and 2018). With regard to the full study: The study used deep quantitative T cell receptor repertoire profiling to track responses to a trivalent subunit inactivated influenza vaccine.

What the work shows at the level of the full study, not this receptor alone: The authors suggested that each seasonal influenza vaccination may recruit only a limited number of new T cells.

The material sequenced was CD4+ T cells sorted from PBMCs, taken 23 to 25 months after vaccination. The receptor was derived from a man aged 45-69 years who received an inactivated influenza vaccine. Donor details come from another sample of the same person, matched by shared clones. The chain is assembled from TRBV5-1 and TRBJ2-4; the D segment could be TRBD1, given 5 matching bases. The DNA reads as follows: TGCGCCAGCAGCACACAGACAGAACTAGCCAAAAACATTCAGTACTTC. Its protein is CASSTQTELAKNIQYF.